A selection of T cell receptor beta chains follows, all from one sample in a study of T cells after posttransplantation cyclophosphamide. TCRdb keeps only in-frame clones here, not all; method: immunoSEQ multiplex PCR. The repertoire holds fewer than 3,000 clones, with approximately 79% as singletons. The source was PBMCs, collected after allogeneic stem cell transplant with posttransplant cyclophosphamide. The receptors shown here come from a female patient aged 50-65 years who received an allogeneic stem cell transplant from a related donor, was CMV-positive, and had no GVHD. Some T cells may have come from the graft donor. Each CDR3 is given with its conserved first and last residue. A D gene is named only where the DNA matches it firmly. Clone size is shown for a subset of rows, as once, few, many or a class of expanded clone.

D	V	J	size	DNA	CDR3
TRBD1	TRBV11-1	TRBJ2-6	NA	TGTGCCAGCAGCACCCTGACAGGGTTTCCCTCTGGGGCCAACGTCCTGACTTTC	CASSTLTGFPSGANVLTF
NA	TRBV7-3	TRBJ1-2	NA	TGTGCCAGCAGCTTAAGCCAGAACTATGGCTACACCTTC	CASSLSQNYGYTF
TRBD1	TRBV19	TRBJ2-5	NA	TGTGCCAGTAGTAGGGGGTTTGGGACAGGGGGCGGCGAGACCCAGTACTTC	CASSRGFGTGGGETQYF
TRBD1	TRBV6-1	TRBJ1-5	NA	TGTGCCAGCCGCTCGACAGGGGGCGATCAGCCCCAGCATTTT	CASRSTGGDQPQHF
NA	TRBV21-1	TRBJ2-1	NA	TGTGCCAGCAGCAAAGTGAATAGCGGGGAGAGGGACAATGAGCAGTTCTTC	CASSKVNSGERDNEQFF
TRBD1	TRBV19	TRBJ1-4	NA	TGTGCCAGTAGTGCACCGGGACAGGGGGACCGCCGGGGAAAACTGTTTTTT	CASSAPGQGDRRGKLFF
NA	TRBV7-2	TRBJ1-2	few	TGTGCCAGCAGCTTAATTGGGGGGGGTGACTATGGCTACACCTTC	CASSLIGGGDYGYTF
NA	TRBV19	TRBJ2-7	few	TGTGCCAGTAGTATAAAAGCAGGGACCTACGAGCAGTACTTC	CASSIKAGTYEQYF
TRBD1	TRBV7-2	TRBJ2-7	few	TGTGCCAGCAGCTTACCCCGGTACAGGGGTTCCTCCTACGAGCAGTACTTC	CASSLPRYRGSSYEQYF
NA	TRBV5-4	TRBJ2-3	once	TGTGCCAGCAGCTTGAGGCCAGGGGCGGAAGATACGCAGTATTTT	CASSLRPGAEDTQYF
TRBD1	TRBV5-1	TRBJ1-2	NA	TGCGCCAGCAGCTCGACAGGGTACACCGACTATGGCTACACCTTC	CASSSTGYTDYGYTF
NA	TRBV25-1	TRBJ1-5	NA	TGTGCCAGCAGTGGGTTCGGAGGGGGCAATCAGCCCCAGCATTTT	CASSGFGGGNQPQHF
TRBD2	TRBV5-1	TRBJ2-7	NA	TGCGCCAGCAGCTTGGAAGTCAGGGAGGGCGAGCAGTACTTC	CASSLEVREGEQYF
NA	TRBV9	TRBJ1-4	NA	TGTGCCAGCAGCCCCAGTGAGGGGAGGGTGTTTTTT	CASSPSEGRVFF
TRBD1	TRBV28	TRBJ2-3	NA	TGTGCCAGTTGGCCGGGACAGTACACAGATACGCAGTATTTT	CASWPGQYTDTQYF